This T cell receptor beta chain derives from a study of control samples from healthy donors and cancer patients. Sequencing used immunoSEQ multiplex PCR; TCRdb keeps in-frame clones, though not all of them. The sample has about 41,000 clones; about 94% are singletons. The CDR3 has 15 residues. The J segment lost 6 bases and the V segment lost 0 bases, leaving 5 bases of the junction unmatched. Germline V gives CDR1 SGDLS, CDR2 YYNGEE. The sequence was collected from a man aged 55 to 70 in good health. The sequencing sample was made of blood. This chain joins TRBV9 and TRBJ2-2; 7 nucleotides align to TRBD1. The DNA of the CDR3 is TGTGCCAGCAGCGTAGAGACAGGGAGTCCCGGGGAGCTGTTTTTT. Its translation: CASSVETGSPGELFF. Looking up the rest from reference TRBV9 and TRBJ2-2 gives the full variable domain: DSGVTQTPKHLITATGQRVTLRCSPRSGDLSVYWYQQSLDQGLQFLIQYYNGEERAKGNILERFSAQQFPDLHSELNLSSLELGDSALYFCASSVETGSPGELFFGEGSRLTVL.